These 5 T cell receptor beta chains were sequenced from one sample in a study of glioma-infiltrating T cells after dendritic cell vaccination. Sequenced by immunoSEQ multiplex PCR; TCRdb stores in-frame clones only, minus some. This repertoire shows roughly 98,000 clones, around 84% found once; its top ten account for around 16%. The specimen comprised blood, sampled before dendritic cell vaccination. These receptors came from a human donor with glioblastoma.

This clone has only a few counts. The CDR3 is CASSEAGGGNYGYTF. The CDR3, as DNA: TGTGCCAGCAGTGAAGCCGGGGGAGGGAACTATGGCTACACCTTC. The chain carries TRBV6-1 and TRBJ1-2; perhaps TRBD1 as D (5 bases). With 0 bases removed from V and 2 bases from J, the gap between germline ends came to 10 bases. The CDR3 is 15 residues long. Looked up from germline, CDR1 is MNHNS and CDR2 is SASEGT.

The rearrangement links TRBV5-1 to TRBJ1-2; D is possibly TRBD1 (5 bases). Trimming pared 4 bases from V and 1 base from J, leaving 14 bases between. The germline CDR1 and CDR2 sequences are SGHRS and YFSETQ. The CDR3 length is 15 residues. The CDR3 coding sequence is TGCGCCAGCAGCACGACTGACAGACATAACTATGGCTACACCTTC. This encodes CASSTTDRHNYGYTF.

This chain links TRBV19 with TRBJ2-1; D might be TRBD2 (6 bases). The CDR3 covers 15 residues. V was shortened by 5 bases and J by 0 bases, with 11 bases between the two germline ends. The germline V gene has CDR1 LNHDA and CDR2 SQIVND (reference sequence). This CDR3 is CASSALASSYNEQFF. In DNA form, the CDR3 reads TGTGCCAGTAGTGCTCTAGCGAGCTCCTACAATGAGCAGTTCTTC.

The chain is built from TRBV29-1 and TRBJ1-1; maybe TRBD1 (6 bases). Looked up from germline, CDR1 is SQVTM and CDR2 is ANQGSEA. The length of the CDR3 is 14 residues. V lost 3 bases, J lost 5 bases, and 16 bases lay in between. The CDR3 sequence: CSVDHPGEETEAFF. CDR3 coding DNA: TGCAGCGTTGACCATCCAGGGGAAGAGACTGAAGCTTTCTTT. Filled out from reference TRBV29-1 and TRBJ1-1, the complete variable domain reads SAVISQKPSRDICQRGTSLTIQCQVDSQVTMMFWYRQQPGQSLTLIATANQGSEATYESGFVIDKFPISRPNLTFSTLTVSNMSPEDSSIYLCSVDHPGEETEAFFGQGTRLTVV.

The V and J genes are TRBV18 and TRBJ2-1, with 7 bases that match TRBD2. The CDR3 contains 15 residues. CDR1 and CDR2 from the germline V gene are KGHSH and LQKENI. V shed 3 bases and J 0 bases; nucleotides not matched to a gene: 2. The CDR3 region is CASSPSGGSYNEQFF. Written as DNA, the CDR3 is TGTGCCAGCTCACCCTCGGGGGGCTCCTACAATGAGCAGTTCTTC.